This entry lists 7 T cell receptor beta chains sequenced from one sample in a study of cytomegalovirus exposure and HLA in healthy donors. A multiplex PCR was run with 60 Vbeta primers and 13 Jbeta primers. The repertoire was sequenced with immunoSEQ multiplex PCR; TCRdb's copy has only in-frame clones and lacks some. The sample shows 60,000 to 75,000 clones, about 74% of them seen only once. Sequences were obtained from PBMCs. The origin of the receptors is a woman aged 60-75 years in good health and CMV-seropositive.

The rearrangement links TRBV30 to TRBJ1-1; TRBD1 is a possible D gene (5 bases). This CDR3 has 17 amino acids. V was trimmed by 3 bases and J by 5 bases, leaving 25 bases between them. Germline assignment: CDR1 GTSNPN and CDR2 SVGIG (reference sequence). CDR3 DNA sequence: TGTGCCTGGAGCCCTTGGTCGGGGGGGGTTATTGTGACTGAAGCTTTCTTT. Protein product: CAWSPWSGGVIVTEAFF.

This chain joins TRBV5-4 and TRBJ2-3; tentative D call: TRBD1 (6 bases). Trimming took off 3 bases at V and 5 bases at J, with 7 bases between the two ends. From germline, CDR1 is SGHNT and CDR2 YYREEE (reference sequence). CDR3 length equals 12 residues. The CDR3 DNA is TGTGCCAGCAGCTGGGGGCTAGATACGCAGTATTTT. Its protein is CASSWGLDTQYF.

V and J are TRBV5-1 and TRBJ1-6; TRBD1 matches at 8 bases. Germline CDR1 reads SGHRS; CDR2 reads YFSETQ. V shed 6 bases, J shed 7 bases, and the junction held 3 bases outside the gene matches. CDR3 length: 13 residues. The CDR3 sequence: CASTGGENSPLHF. In nucleotides, the CDR3 is TGCGCCAGCACAGGGGGCGAAAATTCACCCCTCCACTTT.

The V and J genes are TRBV29-1 and TRBJ2-7, with TRBD1 matching over 7 bases. The CDR3 is 12 amino acids. Germline CDR1 and CDR2: SQVTM and ANQGSEA. Trimming at V came to 4 bases and at J to 0 bases, leaving 0 bases not matched to a gene. DNA for the CDR3: TGCAGCGTTGGACAGGGCTCCTACGAGCAGTACTTC. This sequence encodes CSVGQGSYEQYF.

This clone has just a few counts. The chain joins TRBV28 to TRBJ1-1; no clear D. The CDR3 contains 15 residues. The germline V gene encodes CDR1 MDHEN and CDR2 SYDVKM. V shed 3 bases and J shed 1 base, with 12 bases lying between them. The CDR3 region is CASSLARSPNTEAFF. CDR3 nucleotide sequence: TGTGCCAGCAGTTTGGCCCGGAGCCCGAACACTGAAGCTTTCTTT. Complete variable domain (other parts from reference TRBV28 and TRBJ1-1): DVKVTQSSRYLVKRTGEKVFLECVQDMDHENMFWYRQDPGLGLRLIYFSYDVKMKEKGDIPEGYSVSREKKERFSLILESASTNQTSMYLCASSLARSPNTEAFFGQGTRLTVV.

The genes are TRBV21-1 and TRBJ1-4; the table names TRBD1, a call not compared with the DNA. TRBV21-1 is marked as a pseudogene. This CDR3 comprises 16 residues. CDR3 region: CASSTRDRPTNEKLFF. The CDR3 DNA reads as TGTGCCAGCAGCACGCGGGACAGACCAACTAATGAAAAACTGTTTTTT.

J is TRBJ2-1 and V is TRBV4-1, with TRBD2 identical over 10 bases. Germline CDR1 reads MGHRA; CDR2 reads YSYEKL. The CDR3 is 16 residues long. Trimming cost V 0 bases and J 8 bases; bases outside gene matches: 7. For the CDR3, the DNA is TGCGCCAGCAGCCAAGAGGGAGCGGGGGGGCGGTATGAGCAGTTCTTC. As protein: CASSQEGAGGRYEQFF.